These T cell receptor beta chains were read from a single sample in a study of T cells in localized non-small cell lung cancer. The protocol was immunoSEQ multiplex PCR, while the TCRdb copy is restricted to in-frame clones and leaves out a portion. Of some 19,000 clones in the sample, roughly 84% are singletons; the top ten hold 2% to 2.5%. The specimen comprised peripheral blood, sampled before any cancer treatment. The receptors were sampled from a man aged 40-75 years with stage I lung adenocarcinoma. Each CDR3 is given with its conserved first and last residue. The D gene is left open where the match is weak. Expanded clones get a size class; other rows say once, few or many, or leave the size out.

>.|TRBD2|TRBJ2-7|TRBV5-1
TGCGCCAGCAGCTTGGAATTAGCGGGAAACTACGAGCAGTACTTC
CASSLELAGNYEQYF
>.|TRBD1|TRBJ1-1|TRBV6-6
TGTGCCAGCAGTGGCAACAGGGGAACGGAGGGCACTGAAGCTTTCTTT
CASSGNRGTEGTEAFF
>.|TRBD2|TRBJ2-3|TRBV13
TGTGCCAGCAGCCCCCAGACTAGCGGGTTGACAGATACGCAGTATTTT
CASSPQTSGLTDTQYF
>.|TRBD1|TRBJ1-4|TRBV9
TGTGCCAGCAGCGTAGGGGGCAGGGGGGATGAAAAACTGTTTTTT
CASSVGGRGDEKLFF
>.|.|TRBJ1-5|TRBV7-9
TGTGCCAGCAGCCTAATGACGACCAAGGAACCCCAGCATTTT
CASSLMTTKEPQHF
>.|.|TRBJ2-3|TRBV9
TGTGCCAGCAGCGTGCAGTCGGGGGCAGATACGCAGTATTTT
CASSVQSGADTQYF
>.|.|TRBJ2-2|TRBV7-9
TGTGCCAGCAGCTTAGCCTGGGGGTTGGAGCTGTTTTTT
CASSLAWGLELFF
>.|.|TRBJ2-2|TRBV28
TGTGCCAGCAGTTTAGCCACCGGGGAGCTGTTTTTT
CASSLATGELFF
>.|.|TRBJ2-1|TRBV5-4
TGTGCCAGCAGCTTGGATCGGAGGAATGAGCAGTTCTTC
CASSLDRRNEQFF
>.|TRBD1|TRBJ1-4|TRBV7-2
TGTGCCAGCAGCTGGCGACAGGGTAGGGTCAATGAAAAACTGTTTTTT
CASSWRQGRVNEKLFF
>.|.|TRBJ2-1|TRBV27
TGTGCCAGCAGCGAAGCAGGGGGGGATTGGGATGAGCAGTTCTTC
CASSEAGGDWDEQFF
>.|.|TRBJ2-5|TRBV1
TGCACCAGCAGCCAGAGCCTCGACACGGGGAAAGAGACCCAGTACTTC
CTSSQSLDTGKETQYF
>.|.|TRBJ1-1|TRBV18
TGTGCCAGCTCACCTGGGCAGGGGAACACTGAAGCTTTCTTT
CASSPGQGNTEAFF
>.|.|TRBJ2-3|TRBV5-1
TGCGCCAGCAGCTTGGGGCAGTCCACAGATACGCAGTATTTT
CASSLGQSTDTQYF
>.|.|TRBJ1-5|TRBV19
TGTGCCAGTAGTATTTCGGGGCAGGCCTTTCAGCCCCAGCATTTT
CASSISGQAFQPQHF
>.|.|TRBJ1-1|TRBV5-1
TGCGCCAGCAGCTTGAAACAGAGTAACACTGAAGCTTTCTTT
CASSLKQSNTEAFF
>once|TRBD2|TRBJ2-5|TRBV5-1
TGCGCCAGCAGCTTGGGGACTAGCGGGAGTAGAGAGACCCAGTACTTC
CASSLGTSGSRETQYF
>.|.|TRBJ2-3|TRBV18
TGTGCCAGCTCAATAAACAGGGTATCCACCTCAGATACGCAGTATTTT
CASSINRVSTSDTQYF
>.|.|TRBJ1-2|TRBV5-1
TGCGCCAGCAGCTTGGGCTATGGCTACACCTTC
CASSLGYGYTF
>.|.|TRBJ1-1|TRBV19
TGTGCCAGTAGTATAGCAAGGGGGACGAACACTGAAGCTTTCTTT
CASSIARGTNTEAFF
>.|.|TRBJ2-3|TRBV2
TGTGCCAGCAGTGCGACTAGGAGCACAGATACGCAGTATTTT
CASSATRSTDTQYF
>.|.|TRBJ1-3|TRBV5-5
TGTGCCAGCAGCTTGAGTCCTGGGAACACCATATATTTT
CASSLSPGNTIYF
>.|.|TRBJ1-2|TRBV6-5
TGTGCCAGCAGTTACTCTGACGACAGGTCTAGGTATGGCTACACCTTC
CASSYSDDRSRYGYTF
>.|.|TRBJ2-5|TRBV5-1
TGCGCCAGCAGCCCGGGGGCTAGCGGACAAGAGACCCAGTACTTC
CASSPGASGQETQYF
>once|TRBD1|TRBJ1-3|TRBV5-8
TGTGCCAGCAGTTCGGACAGGGTTCCTGGAAACACCATATATTTT
CASSSDRVPGNTIYF
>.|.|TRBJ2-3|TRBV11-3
TGTGCCAGCAGCGTCGGCGGCACAGATACGCAGTATTTT
CASSVGGTDTQYF
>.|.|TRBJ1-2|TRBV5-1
TGCGCCAGCAGCTTGGAGGGACGGGCAAGTGGCTACACCTTC
CASSLEGRASGYTF
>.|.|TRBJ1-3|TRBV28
TGTGCCAGCAGTTTACAGGGGAAAGGAAACACCATATATTTT
CASSLQGKGNTIYF
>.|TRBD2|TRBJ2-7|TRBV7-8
TGTGCCAGCAGCCCCAGGACTAGCGGGAGGCCCTACGAGCAGTACTTC
CASSPRTSGRPYEQYF
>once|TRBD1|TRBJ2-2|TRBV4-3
TGCGCCAGCAGCCAAGATTTCGGGGACAGGGAGGCCGGGGAGCTGTTTTTT
CASSQDFGDREAGELFF
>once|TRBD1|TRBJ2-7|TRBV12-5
TGTGCTAGTGGGTTGGGACAGGGTCACGAGCAGTACTTC
CASGLGQGHEQYF
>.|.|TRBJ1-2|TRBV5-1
TGCGCCAGCAGCTTGGCCATCGGGGGGGCCTATGGCTACACCTTC
CASSLAIGGAYGYTF
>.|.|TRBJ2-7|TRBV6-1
TGTGCCAGCAGTGAAGTATTGGGACGGACACGGGAGGAGCAGTACTTC
CASSEVLGRTREEQYF
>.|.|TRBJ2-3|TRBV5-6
TGTGCCAGCAGCTTGAGGGTAGGCACAGATACGCAGTATTTT
CASSLRVGTDTQYF
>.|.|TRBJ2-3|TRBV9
TGTGCCAGCAACAGGGGGGGCCTCACAGATACGCAGTATTTT
CASNRGGLTDTQYF
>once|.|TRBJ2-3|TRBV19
TGTGCCAGTAGTATAGATATCACGGCAGATACGCAGTATTTT
CASSIDITADTQYF
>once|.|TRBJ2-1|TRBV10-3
TGTGCCATCAGTGGTTCGGACCTGGGCAATGAGCAGTTCTTC
CAISGSDLGNEQFF
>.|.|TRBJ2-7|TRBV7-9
TGTGCCAGCAGCTTATACCACGAGCAGTACTTC
CASSLYHEQYF
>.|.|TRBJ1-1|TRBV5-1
TGCGCCAGCAGCTACCTACAGGGGAACACTGAAGCTTTCTTT
CASSYLQGNTEAFF
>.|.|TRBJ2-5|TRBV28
TGTGCCAGCAGTTCTCTCAGGGGGGGGCAAGAGACCCAGTACTTC
CASSSLRGGQETQYF
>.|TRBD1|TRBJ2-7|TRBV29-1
TGCAGCTCCCCTTCATTTCCGGGACAGGGCCTCTACGAGCAATACTTC
CSSPSFPGQGLYEQYF
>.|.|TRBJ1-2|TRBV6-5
TGTGCCAGCAGTTACGGCCTGAACTATGGCTACACCTTC
CASSYGLNYGYTF
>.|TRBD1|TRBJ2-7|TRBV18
TGTGCCAGCTCACGATTGACAGGGGGCAACGAGCAGTACTTC
CASSRLTGGNEQYF
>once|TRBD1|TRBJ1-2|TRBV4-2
TGTGCCAGCAGCCCCCTAGGGACAGGGGACCCTAACTATGGCTACACCTTC
CASSPLGTGDPNYGYTF
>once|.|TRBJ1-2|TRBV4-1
TGCGCCAGCAGCCAAGGTTTTATAGGGGGACCTAACTATGGCTACACCTTC
CASSQGFIGGPNYGYTF
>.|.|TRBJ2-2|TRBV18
TGTGCCAGCTCACCACGAGACAAGAACACCGGGGAGCTGTTTTTT
CASSPRDKNTGELFF